Shown below are 27 T cell receptor beta chains from a single sample sequenced in a study of naive and memory T cell subsets. Two oligonucleotides, mixed equimolar, formed the beta constant-region primer covering TRBC1 and TRBC2. Nested alpha and beta constant-region primers with the SP2 primer drove four PCR rounds on ligated cDNA. One entry per CDR3 protein, called by TCRdb with MiXCR from the UMI-ligation and nested PCR reads. Of 95,000 to 150,000 distinct CDR3 sequences listed, 35% to 45% are singletons. The specimen sequenced was central memory CD4+ T cells from blood. Every receptor here comes from a human donor in good health.

This clonotype has ten or more counts. The chain uses TRBV19 and TRBJ2-7, with D perhaps being TRBD1 or TRBD2 (5 bases each). The germline V gene has CDR1 LNHDA and CDR2 SQIVND (reference sequence). The CDR3 has 13 amino acids. Trimming shortened V by 7 bases and J by 5 bases, and 15 bases separated the two germline ends. The CDR3 DNA reads TGTGCCAGTAAACCGGGGCCCCAGGACGAGCAGTACTTC. Encoded protein: CASKPGPQDEQYF.

This clonotype has at least ten counts. V and J are TRBV10-3 and TRBJ2-3; a possible D gene is TRBD2 (5 bases). The germline V gene encodes CDR1 ENHRY and CDR2 SYGVKD. V was shortened by 2 bases and J by 10 bases, with 10 bases between the two germline ends. This CDR3 has 12 residues. This chain's CDR3 is CAISEPGESQYF. The CDR3, as DNA: TGTGCCATCAGTGAGCCCGGGGAGTCGCAGTATTTT.

This clonotype was found a few times. The V call is TRBV24-1, the J call TRBJ2-2; no clear D gene. Trimming shortened V by 2 bases and J by 0 bases, and 6 bases separated the two germline ends. CDR3 length: 15 amino acids. Germline V lookup: CDR1 KGHDR, CDR2 SFDVKD. The CDR3 sequence is CATSDYYPNTGELFF. The CDR3 nucleotides are TGTGCCACCAGTGATTACTACCCGAACACCGGGGAGCTGTTTTTT.

This clonotype was seen many times. The V call is TRBV28, the J call TRBJ2-5; D is possibly TRBD1 (5 bases). Germline assignment: CDR1 MDHEN and CDR2 SYDVKM. Trimming pared 4 bases from V and 2 bases from J, leaving 14 bases between. CDR3 length: 15 residues. The CDR3 nucleotides read TGTGCCAGCAGTTCCGCTGGGGCAGGGCAAGAGACCCAGTACTTC. This translates into CASSSAGAGQETQYF.

V is TRBV5-4 and J is TRBJ2-5; 12 bases line up with TRBD2. The V gene end was trimmed by 0 bases and the J gene end by 5 bases; junction bases not matched to a gene: 2. From germline, CDR1 is SGHNT and CDR2 YYREEE (reference sequence). The CDR3 runs 15 residues. The CDR3 DNA sequence: TGTGCCAGCAGCTTGGCTAGCGGGAGGGCGGAGACCCAGTACTTC. It yields the protein CASSLASGRAETQYF. The variable domain in full, completed from reference TRBV5-4 and TRBJ2-5, reads ETGVTQSPTHLIKTRGQQVTLRCSSQSGHNTVSWYQQALGQGPQFIFQYYREEENGRGNFPPRFSGLQFPNYSSELNVNALELDDSALYLCASSLASGRAETQYFGPGTRLLVL.

The chain is built from TRBV20-1 and TRBJ1-1; D unclear. The V end was cut by 7 bases, the J end by 0 bases, with 12 bases between. CDR3 length: 13 residues. The germline V gene encodes CDR1 DFQATT and CDR2 SNEGSKA (reference sequence). DNA of the CDR3: TGCAGTGTATCGTCAACAGTGAACACTGAAGCTTTCTTT. It codes for CSVSSTVNTEAFF.

This clonotype was found a few times. The chain combines TRBV18 with TRBJ2-2; D may correspond to TRBD1 or TRBD2 (5 bases each). V gave up 2 bases and J gave up 0 bases, with 7 bases separating them. Germline assignment: CDR1 KGHSH and CDR2 LQKENI. The CDR3 has 15 residues. The CDR3 sequence is CASSPGTANTGELFF. In DNA, the CDR3 is TGTGCCAGCTCACCAGGGACCGCGAACACCGGGGAGCTGTTTTTT.

This chain uses TRBV7-2 with TRBJ2-5; D uncertain. The CDR3 covers 13 residues. In germline, CDR1 is SGHTA, CDR2 FQGNSA. Trimming stripped 5 bases from V and 1 base from J, with 8 bases between. In DNA, the CDR3 is TGTGCCAGCAGCATGGGCCCCCAAGAGACCCAGTACTTC. Protein product: CASSMGPQETQYF.

The rearrangement uses TRBV6-2 or TRBV6-3 and TRBJ2-2; TRBD2 aligns across 9 bases. Germline lookup yields CDR1 MNHEY and CDR2 SVGEGT. There are 16 residues in the CDR3. V was pared by 2 bases and J by 2 bases, with 3 bases of the junction left unmatched. The CDR3 region is CASSYPGLANTGELFF. The CDR3 bases are TGTGCCAGCAGTTACCCGGGACTAGCCAACACCGGGGAGCTGTTTTTT.

The chain has TRBV6-2 or TRBV6-3 and TRBJ2-1; 12 nucleotides align to TRBD2. Germline V lookup: CDR1 MNHEY, CDR2 SVGEGT. Germline trimming cut 9 bases from V and 4 bases from J; bases unmatched to any gene: 7. The CDR3 sequence is 15 residues long. CDR3 in amino acids: CASQLAGGGYNEQFF. In DNA, the CDR3 is TGTGCCAGTCAACTAGCGGGAGGAGGGTACAATGAGCAGTTCTTC.

This clonotype was seen a few times. V is TRBV10-3 and J is TRBJ2-7; 8 bases line up with TRBD1. V was clipped by 2 bases and J by 3 bases; unmatched bases: 3. CDR1 is ENHRY and CDR2 is SYGVKD in the germline V gene. There are 14 residues in the CDR3. CDR3 sequence reads: CAISERQGLYEQYF. The CDR3 DNA sequence: TGTGCCATCAGTGAGAGACAGGGGCTCTACGAGCAGTACTTC.

The chain couples TRBV20-1 to TRBJ2-5; the D call may be TRBD1 or TRBD2 (5 bases each). The CDR3 length is 14 residues. Per germline, CDR1 DFQATT and CDR2 SNEGSKA (reference sequence). V lost 6 bases and J 1 base, leaving 15 bases between the germline ends. In nucleotides, the CDR3 is TGCAGTGCCAGCCGTGTTGGGACCCAAGAGACCCAGTACTTC. Translating it yields CSASRVGTQETQYF.

This clonotype was observed many times. V and J are TRBV28 and TRBJ1-4, with TRBD1 identical over 9 bases. Germline lookup yields CDR1 MDHEN and CDR2 SYDVKM. CDR3 length equals 16 residues. V dropped 6 bases and J dropped 3; count of bases not matched to a gene: 8. The CDR3 nucleotides read TGTGCCAGCAGCCTGACAGGGGGAGCGGCTAATGAAAAACTGTTTTTT. Protein sequence: CASSLTGGAANEKLFF.

V usage is TRBV6-2 or TRBV6-3 and J usage is TRBJ1-5, with D hard to call. CDR1 is MNHEY, CDR2 SVGEGT, per germline. V dropped 4 bases and J dropped 4 bases, with 5 bases sitting between them. The CDR3 runs 12 residues. This CDR3 reads CASSFRNQPQHF. The CDR3 nucleotides are TGTGCCAGCAGTTTTAGAAATCAGCCCCAGCATTTT.

The J gene is TRBJ1-1, the V gene TRBV30; D uncertain. In germline, CDR1 is GTSNPN, CDR2 SVGIG (reference sequence). Trimming stripped 5 bases from V and 1 base from J, with 11 bases between. This CDR3 has 13 residues. The CDR3 DNA reads as TGTGCCTGGGGGCAGACCAGGAACACTGAAGCTTTCTTT. Amino acids: CAWGQTRNTEAFF.

The rearrangement joins TRBV2 to TRBJ2-5; D ambiguous. The CDR3 spans 11 residues. Trimming stripped 2 bases from V and 5 bases from J, with 3 bases between. The V gene's germline CDR1 is SNHLY and CDR2 FYNNEI. CDR3 region: CASSERETQYF. The DNA of the CDR3 is TGTGCCAGCAGTGAAAGGGAGACCCAGTACTTC.

The gene calls are TRBV20-1 and TRBJ1-1; no clear D gene. This CDR3 is built from 13 residues. Trimming stripped 2 bases from V and 7 bases from J, with 14 bases between. Germline CDR1 and CDR2: DFQATT and SNEGSKA (reference sequence). The CDR3 region is CSARSPGQGEAFF. CDR3 nucleotides: TGCAGTGCTAGATCTCCCGGGCAAGGTGAAGCTTTCTTT.

This clonotype was observed a few times. The chain uses TRBV9 and TRBJ2-3, with D uncertain. Germline V CDR1 and CDR2: SGDLS, YYNGEE. V was pared by 0 bases and J by 2 bases, with 10 bases between. The CDR3 spans 15 residues. The CDR3 region is CASSVDRVVTDTQYF. The CDR3 region has the DNA TGTGCCAGCAGCGTAGACAGAGTAGTCACAGATACGCAGTATTTT. The complete variable domain, with remaining parts taken from reference TRBV9 and TRBJ2-3, reads DSGVTQTPKHLITATGQRVTLRCSPRSGDLSVYWYQQSLDQGLQFLIQYYNGEERAKGNILERFSAQQFPDLHSELNLSSLELGDSALYFCASSVDRVVTDTQYFGPGTRLTVL.

CDR3 nucleotide sequence: TGTGCCAGCAGTTTATCGATGGGGTTCGAGCAGTACTTC. Translated: CASSLSMGFEQYF. The chain combines TRBV27 with TRBJ2-7; D remains unclear. Trimming took off 0 bases at V and 6 bases at J, with 9 bases between the two ends. The CDR3 is made up of 13 amino acids. Germline-derived CDR1 and CDR2 are MNHEY and SMNVEV (reference sequence).

The chain joins TRBV20-1 to TRBJ2-7, with 9 bases fitting TRBD2. Germline loops: CDR1 DFQATT, CDR2 SNEGSKA (reference sequence). Trimming cost V 0 bases and J 1 base; bases outside gene matches: 10. The CDR3 runs to 17 residues. For the CDR3, the DNA is TGCAGTGCTAGAGATCTCGGCGGGAGGGCCGGGTCCTACGAGCAGTACTTC. This sequence encodes CSARDLGGRAGSYEQYF.

The CDR3 DNA sequence: TGTGCTAGTGGCCGGGGCGACACCGGGGAGCTGTTTTTT. Translating it yields CASGRGDTGELFF. This chain joins TRBV12-5 and TRBJ2-2; D could derive from TRBD1 or TRBD2 (5 bases each). This CDR3 is built from 13 residues. V lost 6 bases to trimming and J lost 3 bases, with 8 bases between them. Germline lookup yields CDR1 LGHNT and CDR2 FRNRAP.

The chain joins TRBV6-5 to TRBJ1-6, with a tentative D call TRBD1 (5 bases). V shed 7 bases and J shed 5 bases, with 15 bases lying between them. Germline V lookup: CDR1 MNHEY, CDR2 SVGAGI. The CDR3 loop spans 15 amino acids. The chain's CDR3 is CASNPKGLDNSPLHF. Written as DNA, the CDR3 is TGTGCCAGCAATCCGAAGGGGTTAGATAATTCACCCCTCCACTTT.

The chain uses TRBV3-1 and TRBJ2-1, with D possibly TRBD2 on 5 matching bases. Deletions cut 2 bases from V and 8 bases from J, with 25 bases between. Germline V gene lookup returns CDR1 LGHDT and CDR2 YNNKEL (reference sequence). The CDR3 spans 18 residues. CDR3 amino acids: CASSQSHGVAGISDEQFF. The DNA of the CDR3 is TGTGCCAGCAGCCAATCCCACGGGGTAGCCGGCATCAGCGATGAGCAGTTCTTC.

V is TRBV7-9 and J is TRBJ2-7, with D tentatively TRBD1 or TRBD2 (5 bases each). Germline-derived CDR1 and CDR2 are SEHNR and FQNEAQ (reference sequence). The CDR3 has 14 amino acids. V was shortened by 5 bases and J by 5 bases, with 16 bases between the two germline ends. The CDR3 DNA reads TGTGCCAGCAGCCCGGGGACGCACGGCGACGAGCAGTACTTC. Its protein is CASSPGTHGDEQYF.

DNA for the CDR3: TGTGCCAGCAGGCGACTAGTGTCAGGGCCGAATGAGCAGTTCTTC. Amino acids: CASRRLVSGPNEQFF. The chain couples TRBV6-5 to TRBJ2-1, with a tentative D call TRBD2 (6 bases). This CDR3 region has 15 residues. CDR1 and CDR2 from the germline V gene are MNHEY and SVGAGI. V was cut by 6 bases and J by 7 bases, with 19 bases left in between.

Many counts were recorded for this clonotype. The chain has TRBV7-6 and TRBJ2-3; 13 bases align to TRBD2. The CDR3 is made up of 16 amino acids. Unmatched junction bases numbered 1, after V lost 1 base and J lost 3 bases. Germline V gene data show CDR1 as SGHVS and CDR2 as FNYEAQ. In DNA, the CDR3 is TGTGCCAGCAGCTTAGGGACTAGCGGGAGTACAGATACGCAGTATTTT. It is translated as CASSLGTSGSTDTQYF.

The chain uses TRBV6-8 and TRBJ2-7, with D possibly called TRBD1 or TRBD2 (5 bases each). The germline V and J ends were trimmed by 7 bases and 2 bases, with 12 bases remaining between them. The CDR3 totals 13 residues. CDR1 and CDR2 (germline): MNHGY, SAAAGT. The CDR3 sequence: CASTLWGTYEQYF. As DNA, the CDR3 is TGTGCCAGCACTTTGTGGGGGACCTACGAGCAGTACTTC.